One and the same sample provided the 31 T cell receptor beta chains below, sequenced in a study of shared clonotypes between healthy human individuals. Sequencing was performed with immunoSEQ multiplex PCR; in TCRdb, only in-frame clones are kept and a portion is missing. The sample holds about 480,000 clones, approximately 85% seen once. Sequencing was done on a sample of PBMCs. These receptors all come from a woman between 40 and 50 years old in good health. Some clones in this sample may be carry-over from other donors' samples.

This clone was found once. V and J are TRBV29-1 and TRBJ2-1; 7 bases align to TRBD2. Germline lookup yields CDR1 SQVTM and CDR2 ANQGSEA. The CDR3 consists of 12 residues. V shed 6 bases and J 2 bases; nucleotides not matched to a gene: 1. The CDR3 coding sequence is TGCAGCGTGCGGGAGCCCTACAATGAGCAGTTCTTC. The encoded protein is CSVREPYNEQFF.

The chain is built from TRBV28 and TRBJ1-2; no firm D call. This CDR3 is built from 15 residues. In germline, CDR1 is MDHEN, CDR2 SYDVKM. Trimming took 3 bases from V and 1 from J, leaving 12 bases between them. The CDR3 region is CASSFTRILNYGYTF. The CDR3 DNA sequence: TGTGCCAGCAGTTTTACCAGGATTCTTAACTATGGCTACACCTTC.

CDR3 nucleotides: TGTGCCAGCAGTGAATCTTGGGGAGGAGAGACCCAGTACTTC. The encoded protein is CASSESWGGETQYF. The chain is built from TRBV25-1 and TRBJ2-5; the D gene is possibly TRBD2 (6 bases). Germline V gene lookup returns CDR1 MGHDK and CDR2 SYGVNS. The CDR3 is made up of 14 amino acids. The germline V and J ends were trimmed by 1 base and 4 bases, with 10 bases remaining between them.

For this clone: Additional DNA sequences in this sample encode the identical CDR3. CDR3 amino acids: CASSLEGPQETQYF. CDR3 nucleotide sequence: TGCGCCAGCAGCTTGGAGGGGCCTCAGGAGACCCAGTACTTC. The rearrangement uses TRBV5-1 and TRBJ2-5; perhaps TRBD1 as D (5 bases). The V end lost 0 bases, the J end lost 5 bases, and 11 bases lay between the germline ends. Germline lookup yields CDR1 SGHRS and CDR2 YFSETQ. The CDR3 consists of 14 residues.

V usage is TRBV4-1 and J usage is TRBJ2-5; D may match TRBD1 or TRBD2 (6 bases each). Germline V lookup: CDR1 MGHRA, CDR2 YSYEKL. This CDR3 is 19 amino acids long. Trimming pared 4 bases from V and 1 base from J, leaving 25 bases between. This CDR3 is CASSPEGGSGDGFQETQYF. CDR3 nucleotide sequence: TGCGCCAGCAGCCCCGAGGGGGGTAGCGGAGATGGATTCCAAGAGACCCAGTACTTC.

The V call is TRBV4-2, the J call TRBJ2-1, with D perhaps TRBD1 (6 bases). Trimming removed 5 bases at V and 8 bases at J, with 10 bases between. This CDR3 comprises 12 residues. From germline, CDR1 is LGHNA and CDR2 YNFKEQ. The CDR3 bases are TGTGCCAGCAGCAAACAGGGCGATGAGCAGTTCTTC. This gives the protein CASSKQGDEQFF.

This chain uses TRBV11-2 with TRBJ1-1, with TRBD1 matching 8 bases. Germline V gene sequence: CDR1 SGHAT, CDR2 FQNNGV. CDR3 length: 14 residues. The junction had 9 bases not matched to a gene; V was cut back by 5 bases and J by 7 bases. The CDR3 protein is CASSLGLDRVEAFF. In nucleotides, the CDR3 is TGTGCCAGCAGCCTTGGCCTGGACAGGGTTGAAGCTTTCTTT.

CDR3 DNA sequence: TGTGCCAGCAGCACCAATAGCGGGGGCGCCTACGAGCAGTACTTC. Its protein is CASSTNSGGAYEQYF. The chain carries TRBV7-2 and TRBJ2-7; 9 nucleotides line up with TRBD2. V lost 5 bases, J lost 2 bases, and 7 bases stayed unmatched. The CDR3 is 15 amino acids. The germline gives CDR1 SGHTA, CDR2 FQGNSA.

J is TRBJ1-4 and V is TRBV7-2; D is ambiguous. Germline lookup yields CDR1 SGHTA and CDR2 FQGNSA. Trimming removed 4 bases from V and 8 bases from J, with 14 bases in between. This CDR3 comprises 14 residues. The CDR3 region has the DNA TGTGCCAGCAGCTCCTTTGGGTTCGGAGAAAAACTGTTTTTT. As protein: CASSSFGFGEKLFF.

The chain is built from TRBV25-1 and TRBJ2-1; D is perhaps TRBD2 (6 bases). The germline gives CDR1 MGHDK, CDR2 SYGVNS. V shed 3 bases and J shed 0 bases, with 15 bases lying between them. CDR3 size: 17 residues. The CDR3 loop is CASSEPRDVSSYNEQFF. In DNA, the CDR3 is TGTGCCAGCAGTGAGCCGCGGGACGTTAGCTCCTACAATGAGCAGTTCTTC.

The chain recombines TRBV5-8 with TRBJ2-7, with TRBD1 matching 9 bases. The CDR3 length is 14 residues. The trim removed 3 bases at V and 4 bases at J, leaving 5 bases unmatched. Germline CDR1 SGHTS, CDR2 YDEGEE. The CDR3: CASSYSGTGYEQYF. In DNA form, the CDR3 reads TGTGCCAGCAGCTACTCCGGGACAGGGTACGAGCAGTACTTC.

This rearrangement joins TRBV11-2 to TRBJ1-2, with TRBD1 identical over 7 bases. CDR3 size: 14 residues. Trimming cost V 11 bases and J 1 base; bases outside gene matches: 10. Germline CDR1 and CDR2: SGHAT and FQNNGV. CDR3 nucleotide sequence: TGTGCCGGTCTAAGGGGGCATTTTAACTATGGCTACACCTTC. Translating gives CAGLRGHFNYGYTF. Looking up the rest from reference TRBV11-2 and TRBJ1-2 gives the full variable domain: EAGVAQSPRYKIIEKRQSVAFWCNPISGHATLYWYQQILGQGPKLLIQFQNNGVVDDSQLPKDRFSAERLKGVDSTLKIQPAKLEDSAVYLCAGLRGHFNYGYTFGSGTRLTVV.

This rearrangement joins TRBV7-6 to TRBJ2-1; no firm D call. The CDR3 runs to 12 residues. From germline, CDR1 is SGHVS and CDR2 FNYEAQ. Trimming pared 5 bases from V and 7 bases from J, leaving 9 bases between. The CDR3 nucleotides are TGTGCCAGCAGCGCCATTAGGAATGAGCAGTTCTTC. Amino acids: CASSAIRNEQFF.

This clone was observed a single time. The chain joins TRBV4-3 to TRBJ1-1, with D uncertain. Germline V CDR1 and CDR2: LGHNA, YSLEER. The CDR3 totals 16 residues. Trimming cost V 2 bases and J 9 bases, with 22 bases left between them. This chain's CDR3 is CASSQKGKPTPRKAFF. The CDR3 DNA reads as TGCGCCAGCAGCCAAAAGGGCAAACCCACTCCGAGAAAAGCTTTCTTT.

The chain joins TRBV11-3 to TRBJ2-2; D remains unclear. CDR3 size: 13 residues. Germline V lookup: CDR1 SGHNT, CDR2 YENEEA. The V gene lost 2 bases and the J gene lost 4 bases, with 5 bases spanning the gap. This chain's CDR3 is CASSLRSTGELFF. CDR3 nucleotides: TGTGCCAGCAGCTTACGCAGCACCGGGGAGCTGTTTTTT.

The rearrangement joins TRBV5-4 to TRBJ2-1, with 10 positions matching TRBD2. CDR3 length: 17 residues. V dropped 5 bases and J dropped 0; count of bases not matched to a gene: 8. Germline V CDR1 and CDR2: SGHNT, YYREEE (reference sequence). CDR3 sequence reads: CASRPGLADNSYNEQFF. Here the CDR3 DNA reads TGTGCCAGCAGGCCCGGACTAGCGGACAACTCCTACAATGAGCAGTTCTTC. The full variable domain, with the rest looked up from reference TRBV5-4 and TRBJ2-1, is ETGVTQSPTHLIKTRGQQVTLRCSSQSGHNTVSWYQQALGQGPQFIFQYYREEENGRGNFPPRFSGLQFPNYSSELNVNALELDDSALYLCASRPGLADNSYNEQFFGPGTRLTVL.

The rearrangement links TRBV11-1 to TRBJ1-2; the D gene is possibly TRBD1 (6 bases). The CDR3 spans 14 residues. The germline gives CDR1 SGHAT, CDR2 FQDESV (reference sequence). V was pared by 3 bases and J by 3 bases, with 11 bases between. CDR3 sequence: CASSFDRTDYGYTF. Here the CDR3 DNA reads TGTGCCAGCAGCTTCGACAGGACCGACTATGGCTACACCTTC.

This chain connects TRBV6-1 to TRBJ2-3; D is unclear. Looked up from germline, CDR1 is MNHNS and CDR2 is SASEGT. Trimming removed 5 bases from V and 7 bases from J, with 10 bases in between. This CDR3 has 12 amino acids. The CDR3 protein is CASSQLPNTQYF. CDR3 sequence (DNA): TGTGCCAGCAGTCAATTGCCCAATACGCAGTATTTT.

Details on this clone: Germline and junction disagree at one end, which may indicate a read error. The J gene is TRBJ2-5, the V gene TRBV30, with D maybe TRBD2 (5 bases). The CDR3 extends over 16 amino acids. Per germline, CDR1 GTSNPN and CDR2 SVGIG (reference sequence). CDR3 nucleotide sequence: TGTGCCCGGAGTCCCCCCAGCGGCTACGTGAGTGAGACCCAGTACTTC. Its translation is CARSPPSGYVSETQYF.

The V gene is TRBV6-6, the J gene TRBJ1-2; D perhaps matches TRBD1 (5 bases). The CDR3 sequence is 12 residues long. Trimming cost V 5 bases and J 4 bases, with 8 bases left between them. Germline lookup yields CDR1 MNHNY and CDR2 SVGAGI (reference sequence). CDR3 protein: CASSPDSYGYTF. The CDR3 DNA is TGTGCCAGCAGTCCCGACAGCTATGGCTACACCTTC.

The chain combines TRBV6-6 with TRBJ2-7; D is possibly TRBD1 (6 bases). From germline, CDR1 is MNHNY and CDR2 SVGAGI (reference sequence). The CDR3 has 14 amino acids. Trimming shortened V by 6 bases and J by 0 bases, and 12 bases separated the two germline ends. For the CDR3, the DNA is TGTGCCAGCAGCAGCACAGGGTTCTCCTACGAGCAGTACTTC. Its protein is CASSSTGFSYEQYF.

The V and J genes are TRBV2 and TRBJ2-2; D is unresolved. The CDR3 runs to 14 residues. Trimming took off 7 bases at V and 4 bases at J, with 13 bases between the two ends. The germline V gene has CDR1 SNHLY and CDR2 FYNNEI. This chain's CDR3 is CASTFIWGTGELFF. The DNA of the CDR3 is TGTGCCAGCACCTTCATCTGGGGCACCGGGGAGCTGTTTTTT. The complete variable domain, with remaining parts taken from reference TRBV2 and TRBJ2-2, reads EPEVTQTPSHQVTQMGQEVILRCVPISNHLYFYWYRQILGQKVEFLVSFYNNEISEKSEIFDDQFSVERPDGSNFTLKIRSTKLEDSAMYFCASTFIWGTGELFFGEGSRLTVL.

V gene TRBV7-2 combines with J gene TRBJ1-2; D remains unclear. The CDR3 is made up of 14 amino acids. CDR1 is SGHTA, CDR2 FQGNSA, per germline. V lost 3 bases to trimming and J lost 5 bases, with 13 bases between them. The CDR3 coding sequence is TGTGCCAGCAGCTTGGGCAGCGGAGTATATGGCTACACCTTC. Translating it yields CASSLGSGVYGYTF. Full variable domain (rest looked up from reference TRBV7-2 and TRBJ1-2): GAGVSQSPSNKVTEKGKDVELRCDPISGHTALYWYRQSLGQGLEFLIYFQGNSAPDKSGLPSDRFSAERTGGSVSTLTIQRTQQEDSAVYLCASSLGSGVYGYTFGSGTRLTVV.

The CDR3 nucleotides are TGTGCCAGCAGAAATCGCGGCGGGGCCCTCCACTTT. Its protein is CASRNRGGALHF. The chain couples TRBV6-5 to TRBJ1-6; D is unclear. Germline V gives CDR1 MNHEY, CDR2 SVGAGI. V was pared by 6 bases and J by 14 bases, with 14 bases between. The CDR3 loop spans 12 amino acids.

This sequence joins TRBV9 and TRBJ1-2, with D maybe TRBD1 (6 bases). Germline values: CDR1 SGDLS, CDR2 YYNGEE. This CDR3 contains 13 residues. The V end was cut by 3 bases, the J end by 5 bases, with 11 bases between. The CDR3 region is CASSGGTKYGYTF. CDR3 DNA: TGTGCCAGCAGCGGGGGGACAAAATATGGCTACACCTTC.

This chain joins TRBV19 and TRBJ2-1; possibly TRBD2 for D (6 bases). Per germline, CDR1 LNHDA and CDR2 SQIVND (reference sequence). V was shortened by 1 base and J by 2 bases, with 12 bases between the two germline ends. This CDR3 comprises 16 residues. The CDR3 sequence is CASSIAREPPYNEQFF. The CDR3, as DNA: TGTGCCAGTAGTATAGCACGGGAGCCCCCCTACAATGAGCAGTTCTTC. The variable domain in full, with the rest retrieved from reference TRBV19 and TRBJ2-1, is DGGITQSPKYLFRKEGQNVTLSCEQNLNHDAMYWYRQDPGQGLRLIYYSQIVNDFQKGDIAEGYSVSREKKESFPLTVTSAQKNPTAFYLCASSIAREPPYNEQFFGPGTRLTVL.

This clone has a single count. CDR3 in DNA: TGTGCCAGCAGTTTAACTAGCAGCTACAATGAGCAGTTCTTC. Residues: CASSLTSSYNEQFF. This sequence joins TRBV27 and TRBJ2-1, with D perhaps TRBD2 (6 bases). The V end lost 2 bases, the J end lost 3 bases, and 8 bases lay between the germline ends. Germline values: CDR1 MNHEY, CDR2 SMNVEV (reference sequence). This CDR3 has 14 residues.

This rearrangement joins TRBV15 to TRBJ2-1; TRBD2 is a possible D gene (5 bases). The V end lost 0 bases, the J end lost 10 bases, and 13 bases lay between the germline ends. The CDR3 runs to 14 residues. Germline loops: CDR1 LNHNV, CDR2 YYDKDF (reference sequence). CDR3: CATSRDRHGGEQFF. The CDR3 DNA sequence: TGTGCCACCAGCAGAGATAGACACGGAGGAGAGCAGTTCTTC.

The genes are TRBV21-1 and TRBJ2-1. TRBV21-1 is flagged as a pseudogene. The CDR3 loop spans 15 amino acids. Here the CDR3 reads CASSKGDRAYNEQFF. The CDR3 nucleotides are TGTGCCAGCAGCAAAGGGGACCGAGCCTACAATGAGCAGTTCTTC.

This chain links TRBV7-2 with TRBJ1-5, with 7 nucleotides matching TRBD1. The germline V gene encodes CDR1 SGHTA and CDR2 FQGNSA. The CDR3 totals 15 residues. Trimming removed 1 base from V and 2 bases from J; junction bases left unmatched: 2. The CDR3 loop reads CASSLGGTGNQPQHF. CDR3 nucleotide sequence: TGTGCCAGCAGCTTAGGGGGGACAGGCAATCAGCCCCAGCATTTT.

There are a few counts of this clone. The rearrangement links TRBV5-1 to TRBJ2-1; 8 bases match TRBD2. The germline CDR1 and CDR2 sequences are SGHRS and YFSETQ. The CDR3 consists of 16 residues. Losses at the gene ends were 0 bases for V and 7 bases for J; bases not matched to a gene: 9. CDR3 nucleotide sequence: TGCGCCAGCAGCTTGGAGGTTCTAGCGGGCGAAAATGAGCAGTTCTTC. Translating gives CASSLEVLAGENEQFF.